This T cell receptor beta chain is drawn from a study of T cell clonotyping in hematopoietic cell transplantation. Findings of the study overall: Few recipient clonotypes overlapped donors; over 95% were de novo at given depth.

On this clone itself: Its target is not known.

Only in-frame clones appear in the TCRdb table, and some are missing; sequencing was by immunoSEQ multiplex PCR. The sample has approximately 44,000 clones; around 83% are singletons. The time point denotes: recipient sample about 28 days before transplant, after cytoreduction. V lost 6 bases, J lost 5 bases, and 16 bases lay in between. The germline CDR1 and CDR2 sequences are MNHEY and SMNVEV (reference sequence). This CDR3 has 14 residues. J is TRBJ1-1 and V is TRBV27; D might be TRBD1 (5 bases). The clonotype comes from a man aged 55 to 70 with myelodysplastic syndrome. Some clones in this sample may be carry-over from other donors' samples. This material consisted of peripheral blood mononuclear cells, taken before stem cell transplant. CDR3 sequence (DNA): TGTGCCAGCAGGGCTTGGGGGGGGAATACTGAAGCTTTCTTT. This encodes CASRAWGGNTEAFF.